The following is a T cell receptor beta chain sequence with its context. 60 Vbeta and 13 Jbeta primers were used in PCR. In the original workflow: Later reanalysis found approximately 80 million unique TCR beta chains, some 10 million of them shared. Using immunoSEQ multiplex PCR, the repertoire was profiled, and TCRdb retains in-frame clones only, with some absent. That table is the source of V, J and clone size, and D and trimming were worked out from the DNA. The data hold 150,000 or so clones, with around 66% observed a single time. The sample originates from a study of cytomegalovirus exposure and HLA in healthy donors. V gave up 2 bases and J gave up 1 base, with 11 bases separating them. CDR1 is MNHNY, CDR2 SVGAGI, per germline (reference sequence). The CDR3 sequence is 15 residues long.

This rearrangement joins TRBV6-6 to TRBJ1-1; D is perhaps TRBD1 (5 bases). What was sequenced was PBMCs. The sequence was obtained from a woman in her twenties or thirties in good health and CMV-seropositive. CDR3 protein: CASSYAGKGNTEAFF. Written as DNA, the CDR3 is TGTGCCAGCAGTTACGCAGGGAAAGGGAACACTGAAGCTTTCTTT.